The source of this T cell receptor (beta chain) is a study of cytomegalovirus exposure and HLA in healthy donors. The study's findings and limits: The majority of TCR sequences were rare, yet some public TCRs appeared in many donors. Later findings reportedly placed an Asian-associated ancestry cluster below the roughly 700-donor mean for N-insertions.

All donors participated as healthy donors of bone marrow. Regarding this clone: The antigen is not known.

CDR1 and CDR2 (germline): WNHNN, SYGVQD (reference sequence). Trimming took 0 bases from V and 7 from J, leaving 12 bases between them. This CDR3 comprises 15 residues. The study ran its PCR with 60 Vbeta and 13 Jbeta primers. The repertoire was sequenced with immunoSEQ multiplex PCR; TCRdb's copy has only in-frame clones and lacks some. The sample yields under 200,000 clones, 80% to 90% seen once. This sequence was found in a man aged 50-60 years in good health and CMV-seropositive. The chain is built from TRBV10-1 and TRBJ1-4; D is undetermined. Sample: PBMCs. This CDR3 is CASSESNSGPEKLFF. In DNA form, the CDR3 reads TGCGCCAGCAGTGAGTCAAACAGCGGGCCTGAAAAACTGTTTTTT.